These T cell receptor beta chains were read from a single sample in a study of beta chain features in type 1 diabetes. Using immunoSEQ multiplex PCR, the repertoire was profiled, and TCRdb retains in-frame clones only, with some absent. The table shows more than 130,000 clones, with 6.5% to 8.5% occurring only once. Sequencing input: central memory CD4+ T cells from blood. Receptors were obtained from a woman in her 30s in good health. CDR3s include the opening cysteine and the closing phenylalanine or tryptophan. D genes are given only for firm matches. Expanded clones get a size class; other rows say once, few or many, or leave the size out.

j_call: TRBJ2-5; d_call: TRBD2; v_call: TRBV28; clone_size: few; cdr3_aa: CASSSHSSGRGKETQYF; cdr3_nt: TGTGCCAGCAGTTCCCACTCTAGCGGGAGAGGGAAAGAGACCCAGTACTTC
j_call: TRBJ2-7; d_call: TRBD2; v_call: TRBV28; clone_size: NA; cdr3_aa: CASSFYIPRGSGQSYEQYF; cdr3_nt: TGTGCCAGCAGTTTTTATATTCCCCGGGGTAGCGGGCAATCCTACGAGCAGTACTTC
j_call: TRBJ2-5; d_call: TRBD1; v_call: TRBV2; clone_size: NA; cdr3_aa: CASGTANQETQYF; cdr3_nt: TGTGCCAGCGGGACAGCGAACCAAGAGACCCAGTACTTC
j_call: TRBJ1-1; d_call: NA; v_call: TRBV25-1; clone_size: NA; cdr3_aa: CASMTQVNTEAFF; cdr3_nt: TGTGCCAGCATGACCCAGGTGAACACTGAAGCTTTCTTT
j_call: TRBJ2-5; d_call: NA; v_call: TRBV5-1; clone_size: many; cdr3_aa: CASSFQGETQYF; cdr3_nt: TGCGCCAGCAGCTTCCAGGGAGAGACCCAGTACTTC
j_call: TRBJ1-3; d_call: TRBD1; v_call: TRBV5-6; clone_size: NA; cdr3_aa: CASSLRQGENTIYF; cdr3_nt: TGTGCCAGCAGCTTGAGACAGGGGGAAAACACCATATATTTT
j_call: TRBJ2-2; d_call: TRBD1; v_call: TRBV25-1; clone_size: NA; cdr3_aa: CASSKGTGANTGELFF; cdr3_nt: TGTGCCAGCAGCAAAGGGACAGGCGCGAACACCGGGGAGCTGTTTTTT
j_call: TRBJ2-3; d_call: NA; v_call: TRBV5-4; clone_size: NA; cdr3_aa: CASSLDLAHTDTQYF; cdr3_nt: TGTGCCAGCAGCTTGGACCTAGCCCACACAGATACGCAGTATTTT
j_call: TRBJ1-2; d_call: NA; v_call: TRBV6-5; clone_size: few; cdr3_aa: CASRNGYDYGYTF; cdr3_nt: TGTGCCAGCAGAAACGGGTACGACTATGGCTACACCTTC
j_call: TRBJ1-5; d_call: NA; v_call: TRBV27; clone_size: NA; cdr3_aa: CASSYRGSNQPQHF; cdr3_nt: TGTGCCAGCAGTTACAGAGGGAGCAATCAGCCCCAGCATTTT
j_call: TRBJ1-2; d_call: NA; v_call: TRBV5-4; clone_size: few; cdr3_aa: CASSLTGINHGYTF; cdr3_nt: TGTGCCAGCAGCCTAACGGGGATCAACCATGGCTACACCTTC
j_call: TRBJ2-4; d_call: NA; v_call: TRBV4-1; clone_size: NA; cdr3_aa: CASSQTPPGRGGGIQYF; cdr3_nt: TGCGCCAGCAGCCAGACCCCCCCGGGCAGGGGCGGGGGCATTCAGTACTTC
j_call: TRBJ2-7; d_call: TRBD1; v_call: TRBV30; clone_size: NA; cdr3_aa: CAWCKGGAYEQYF; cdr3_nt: TGTGCCTGGTGTAAAGGGGGCGCGTACGAGCAGTACTTC
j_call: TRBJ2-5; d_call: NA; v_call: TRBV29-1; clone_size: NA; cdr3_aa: CSVDITGQETQYF; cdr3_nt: TGCAGCGTTGATATAACAGGACAAGAGACCCAGTACTTC
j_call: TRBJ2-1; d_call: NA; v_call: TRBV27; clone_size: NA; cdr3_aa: CASRVAMEDEQFF; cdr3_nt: TGTGCCAGCAGAGTAGCCATGGAGGATGAGCAGTTCTTC
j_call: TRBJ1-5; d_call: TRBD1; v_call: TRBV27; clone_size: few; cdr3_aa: CASSFVTGGTQPQHF; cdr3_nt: TGTGCCAGCAGTTTCGTGACAGGGGGCACTCAGCCCCAGCATTTT
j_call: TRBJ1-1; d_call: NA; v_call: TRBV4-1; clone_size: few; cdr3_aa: CASSHGELMNTEAFF; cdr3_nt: TGCGCCAGCAGCCACGGTGAGCTCATGAACACTGAAGCTTTCTTT
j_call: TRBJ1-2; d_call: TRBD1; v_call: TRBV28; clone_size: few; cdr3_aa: CASRATRQGGIYGYTF; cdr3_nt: TGTGCCAGCAGAGCAACTCGACAGGGCGGGATCTATGGCTACACCTTC
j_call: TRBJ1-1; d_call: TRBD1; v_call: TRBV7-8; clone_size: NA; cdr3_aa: CASSPRQGSDTEAFF; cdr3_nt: TGTGCCAGCAGCCCGAGACAGGGATCCGACACTGAAGCTTTCTTT
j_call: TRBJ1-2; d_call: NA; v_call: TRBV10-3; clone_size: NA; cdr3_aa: CATGDTTNYGYTF; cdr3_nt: TGTGCCACCGGGGACACAACCAACTATGGCTACACCTTC
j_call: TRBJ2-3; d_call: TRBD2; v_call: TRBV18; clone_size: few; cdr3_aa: CASSPNSNSGLNTDTQYF; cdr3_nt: TGTGCCAGCTCACCGAATTCTAATAGCGGGCTGAACACAGATACGCAGTATTTT
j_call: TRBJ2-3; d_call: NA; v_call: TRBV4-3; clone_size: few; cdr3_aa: CASSQDLGVYADTQYF; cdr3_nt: TGCGCCAGCAGCCAAGACTTGGGAGTTTACGCAGATACGCAGTATTTT
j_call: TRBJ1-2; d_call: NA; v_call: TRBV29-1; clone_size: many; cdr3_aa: CSVGAARNYGYTF; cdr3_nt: TGCAGCGTTGGGGCCGCCCGCAACTATGGCTACACCTTC
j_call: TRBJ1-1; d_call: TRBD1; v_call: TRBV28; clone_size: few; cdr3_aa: CASSLWRTGAANTEAFF; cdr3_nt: TGTGCCAGCAGTTTATGGAGGACAGGGGCCGCGAACACTGAAGCTTTCTTT
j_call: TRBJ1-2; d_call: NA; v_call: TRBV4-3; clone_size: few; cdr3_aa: CASSQGGGSLDGYTF; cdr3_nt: TGCGCCAGCAGCCAAGGAGGCGGGTCTCTCGATGGCTACACCTTC
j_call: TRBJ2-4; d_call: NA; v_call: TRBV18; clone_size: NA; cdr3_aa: CASSPPNPQGLNIQYF; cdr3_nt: TGTGCCAGCTCACCACCTAACCCGCAGGGATTAAACATTCAGTACTTC